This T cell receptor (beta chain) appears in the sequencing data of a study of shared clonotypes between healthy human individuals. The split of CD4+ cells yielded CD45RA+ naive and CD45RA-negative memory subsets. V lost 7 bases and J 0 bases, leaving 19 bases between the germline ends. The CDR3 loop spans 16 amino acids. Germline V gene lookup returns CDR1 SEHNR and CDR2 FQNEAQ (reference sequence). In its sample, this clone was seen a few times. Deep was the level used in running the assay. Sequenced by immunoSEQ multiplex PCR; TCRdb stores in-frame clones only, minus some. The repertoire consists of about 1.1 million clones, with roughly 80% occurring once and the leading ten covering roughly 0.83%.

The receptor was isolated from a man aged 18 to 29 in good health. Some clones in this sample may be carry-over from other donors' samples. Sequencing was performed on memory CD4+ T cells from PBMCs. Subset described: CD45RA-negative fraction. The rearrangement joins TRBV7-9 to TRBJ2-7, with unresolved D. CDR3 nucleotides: TGTGCCAGCAACGATTTAGGCGCCCTCGGCTCCTACGAGCAGTACTTC. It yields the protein CASNDLGALGSYEQYF.